This entry is about one T cell receptor (beta chain). The data were produced by immunoSEQ multiplex PCR, yet TCRdb's version contains in-frame clones alone and is incomplete. This sample has roughly 110,000 clones, with 84% found just once. Trimming at V came to 6 bases and at J to 7 bases, leaving 4 bases not matched to a gene. Germline CDR1 is SNHLY and CDR2 is FYNNEI. This CDR3 has 14 amino acids. The record originates from a study of blood T cell repertoires in COVID-19. About the study: There were acute and convalescent COVID-19 samples, and they came from the United States, Italy and Spain.

This TCR was sampled from a human donor in a cohort sampled during active COVID-19. The V call is TRBV2, the J call TRBJ2-2; 11 bases line up with TRBD2. Sequenced: peripheral blood. This CDR3 is CASRKGTSGGELFF. CDR3 DNA: TGTGCCAGCAGGAAAGGGACTAGCGGCGGGGAGCTGTTTTTT.